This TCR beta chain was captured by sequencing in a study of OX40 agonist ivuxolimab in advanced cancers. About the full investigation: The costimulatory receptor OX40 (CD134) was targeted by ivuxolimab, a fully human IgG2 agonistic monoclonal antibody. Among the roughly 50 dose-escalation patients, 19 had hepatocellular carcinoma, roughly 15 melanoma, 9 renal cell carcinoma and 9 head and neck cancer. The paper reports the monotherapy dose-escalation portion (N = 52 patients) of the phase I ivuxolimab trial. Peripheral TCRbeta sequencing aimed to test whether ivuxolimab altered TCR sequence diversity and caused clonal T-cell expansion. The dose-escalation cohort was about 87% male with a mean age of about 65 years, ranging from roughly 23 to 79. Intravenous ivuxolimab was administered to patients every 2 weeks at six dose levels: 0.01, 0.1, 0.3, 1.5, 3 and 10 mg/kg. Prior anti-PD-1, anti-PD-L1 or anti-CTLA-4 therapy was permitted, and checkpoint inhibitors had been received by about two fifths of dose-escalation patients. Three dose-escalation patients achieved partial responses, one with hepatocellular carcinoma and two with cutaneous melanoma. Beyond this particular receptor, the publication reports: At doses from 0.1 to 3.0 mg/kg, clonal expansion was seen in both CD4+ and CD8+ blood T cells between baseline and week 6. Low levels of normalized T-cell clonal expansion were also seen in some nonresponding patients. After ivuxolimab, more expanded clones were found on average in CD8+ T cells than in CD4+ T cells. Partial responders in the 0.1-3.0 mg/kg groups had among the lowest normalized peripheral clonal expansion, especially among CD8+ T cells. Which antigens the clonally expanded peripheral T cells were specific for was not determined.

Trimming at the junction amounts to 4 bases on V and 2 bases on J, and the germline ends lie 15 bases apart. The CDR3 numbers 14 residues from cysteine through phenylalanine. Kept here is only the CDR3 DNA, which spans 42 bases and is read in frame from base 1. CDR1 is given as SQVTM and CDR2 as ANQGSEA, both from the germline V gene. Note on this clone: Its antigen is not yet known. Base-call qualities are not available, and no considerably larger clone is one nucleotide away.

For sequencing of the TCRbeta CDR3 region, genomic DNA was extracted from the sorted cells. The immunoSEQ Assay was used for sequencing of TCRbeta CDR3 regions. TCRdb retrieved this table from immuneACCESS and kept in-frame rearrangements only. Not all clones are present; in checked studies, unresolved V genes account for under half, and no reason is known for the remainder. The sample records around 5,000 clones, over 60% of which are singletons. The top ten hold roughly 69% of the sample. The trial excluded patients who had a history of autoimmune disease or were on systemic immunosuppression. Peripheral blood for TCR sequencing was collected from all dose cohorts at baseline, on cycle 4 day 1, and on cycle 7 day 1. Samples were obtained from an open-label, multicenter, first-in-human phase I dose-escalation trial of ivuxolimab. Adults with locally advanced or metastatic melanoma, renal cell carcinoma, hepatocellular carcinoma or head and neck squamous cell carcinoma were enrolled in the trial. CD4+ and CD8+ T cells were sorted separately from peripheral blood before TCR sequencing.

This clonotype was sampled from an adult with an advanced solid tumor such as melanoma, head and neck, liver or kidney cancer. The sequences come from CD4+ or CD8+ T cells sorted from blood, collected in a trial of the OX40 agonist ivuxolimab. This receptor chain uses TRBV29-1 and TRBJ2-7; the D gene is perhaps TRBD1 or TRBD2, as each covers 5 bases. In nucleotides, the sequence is TGCAGCGTTGCTGGGACGGACGGACCCTACGAGCAGTACTTC. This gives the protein CSVAGTDGPYEQYF.